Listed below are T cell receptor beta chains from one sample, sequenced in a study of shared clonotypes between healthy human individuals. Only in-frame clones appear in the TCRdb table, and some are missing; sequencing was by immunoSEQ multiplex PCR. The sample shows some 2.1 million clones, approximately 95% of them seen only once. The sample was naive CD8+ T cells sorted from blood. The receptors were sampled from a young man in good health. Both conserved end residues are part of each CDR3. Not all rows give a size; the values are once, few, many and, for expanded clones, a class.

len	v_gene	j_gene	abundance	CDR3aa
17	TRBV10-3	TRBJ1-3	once	CAISESTITAPKNTIYF
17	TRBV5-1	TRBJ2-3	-	CASSLGLAEGVGDTQYF
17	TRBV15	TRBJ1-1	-	CATSRGASRITNTEAFF
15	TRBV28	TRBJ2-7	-	CASSFGQGPSYEQYF
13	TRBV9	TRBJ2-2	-	CASRGAYTGELFF
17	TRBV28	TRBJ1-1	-	CASSLELGSAANTEAFF
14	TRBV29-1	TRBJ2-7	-	CSVEGGNGDYEQYF
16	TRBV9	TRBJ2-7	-	CASSVRWGGPPYEQYF
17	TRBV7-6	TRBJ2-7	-	CASSPTPGGGRLYEQYF
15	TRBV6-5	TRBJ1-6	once	CATRGDADSYSPLHF
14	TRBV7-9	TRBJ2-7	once	CASSQPGPSYEQYF